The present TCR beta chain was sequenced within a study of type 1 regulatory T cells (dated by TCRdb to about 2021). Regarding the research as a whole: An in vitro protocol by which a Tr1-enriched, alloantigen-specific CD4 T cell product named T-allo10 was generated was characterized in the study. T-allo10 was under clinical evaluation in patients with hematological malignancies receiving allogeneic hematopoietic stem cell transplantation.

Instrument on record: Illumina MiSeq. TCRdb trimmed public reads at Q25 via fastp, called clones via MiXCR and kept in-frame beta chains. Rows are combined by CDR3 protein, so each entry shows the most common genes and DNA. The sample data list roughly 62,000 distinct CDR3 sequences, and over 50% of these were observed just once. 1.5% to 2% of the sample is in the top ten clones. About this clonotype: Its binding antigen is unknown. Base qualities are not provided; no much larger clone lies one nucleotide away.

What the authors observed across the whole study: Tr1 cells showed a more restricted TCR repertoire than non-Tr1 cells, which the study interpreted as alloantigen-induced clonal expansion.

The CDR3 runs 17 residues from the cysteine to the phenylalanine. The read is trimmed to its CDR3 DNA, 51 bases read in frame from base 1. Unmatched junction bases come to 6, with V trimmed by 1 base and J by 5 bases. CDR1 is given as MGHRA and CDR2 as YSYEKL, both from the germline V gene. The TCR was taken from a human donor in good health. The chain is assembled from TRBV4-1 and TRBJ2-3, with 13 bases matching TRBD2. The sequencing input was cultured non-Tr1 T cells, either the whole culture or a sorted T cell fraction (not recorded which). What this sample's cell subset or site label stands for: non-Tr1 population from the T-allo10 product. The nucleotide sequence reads TGCGCCAGCAGCCAAGCCGGGACTAGCGGGACGGGAGATACGCAGTATTTT. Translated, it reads CASSQAGTSGTGDTQYF.